This TCR beta chain appears in the sequencing data of a study of cytomegalovirus exposure and HLA in healthy donors. Background on the study: Falling in the Caucasian-associated ancestry cluster were roughly 86% of approximately 400 genotyped donors. Study results and caveats: The study reported that TCR beta sequences accurately predicted HLA-A and HLA-B alleles in most subjects.

60 Vbeta and 13 Jbeta primers were used in PCR. Sequencing was performed with immunoSEQ multiplex PCR; in TCRdb, only in-frame clones are kept and a portion is missing. In the table there are 74,000 or so clones, almost 80% of which are singletons. CDR1 and CDR2 from the germline V gene are MNHNS and SASEGT. V lost 3 bases and J lost 6; bases outside the gene matches: 2. CDR3 length: 16 amino acids. This clone was observed a handful of times. Antigen specificity is unknown. Although they were nominally healthy when sampled, donors likely had unrecorded immune exposures. Sequenced input: PBMCs. This clonotype originated in a middle-aged woman in good health and CMV-seropositive. V usage is TRBV6-1 and J usage is TRBJ2-2, with 15 bases identical to TRBD2. The CDR3 reads CASSDGTSGRPGELFF. CDR3 coding DNA: TGTGCCAGCAGTGATGGGACTAGCGGGAGGCCCGGGGAGCTGTTTTTT.